This T cell receptor beta chain was profiled in a study of molecular identifiers for immune sequencing clone quantification. TCR libraries were built in bulk with a published protocol and specific TCR primers. TCRdb independently ran MiXCR on the PCR reads; one entry per CDR3 protein. The table lists a few hundred thousand distinct CDR3 sequences, about 25% of them singletons, with around 0.76% in the top ten. Germline CDR1 and CDR2: SGHNT and YYREEE (reference sequence). V lost 4 bases and J lost 4, with 9 bases in between. The CDR3 is 12 residues long. Researchers sorted naive CD8 T cells as cells that were CD8+CD4-CCR7+CD45RA+. Study-wide results and limits: Jurkat TCR RNA from one cell was spiked into roughly 1 million naive cells, and it was reportedly detectable there.

This clonotype was detected a few times. Its matching antigen is unknown. This chain joins TRBV5-4 and TRBJ2-7; tentatively, D is TRBD1 (6 bases). This receptor was taken from a human donor in good health. Some libraries in this study had Jurkat cell RNA spiked in. Sequencing input: naive CD8+ T cells from blood, with Jurkat cell RNA spiked in. The subset denotes: FACS-sorted CD8+CD4-CCR7+CD45RA+ naive T cells. The DNA for the CDR3 is TGTGCCAGCAGCAACGGACAGTACGAGCAGTACTTC. Encoded protein: CASSNGQYEQYF.